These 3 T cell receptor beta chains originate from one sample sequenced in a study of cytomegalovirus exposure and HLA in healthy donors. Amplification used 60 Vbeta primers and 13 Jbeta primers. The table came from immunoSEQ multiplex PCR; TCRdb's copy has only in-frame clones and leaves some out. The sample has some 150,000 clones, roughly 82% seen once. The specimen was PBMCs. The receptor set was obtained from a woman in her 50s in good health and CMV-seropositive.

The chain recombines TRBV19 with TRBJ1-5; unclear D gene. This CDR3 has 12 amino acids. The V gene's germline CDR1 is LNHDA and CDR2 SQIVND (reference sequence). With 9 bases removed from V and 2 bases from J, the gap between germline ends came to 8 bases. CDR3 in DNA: TGTGCCAGCCTACAGCGCAATCAGCCCCAGCATTTT. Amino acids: CASLQRNQPQHF.

Here the CDR3 reads CASSPGTGGYEQYF. CDR3 nucleotides: TGTGCCAGCAGCCCCGGGACAGGGGGGTACGAGCAGTACTTC. This chain uses TRBV11-1 with TRBJ2-7, with 11 bases lining up with TRBD1. This CDR3 has 14 residues. The V gene's germline CDR1 is SGHAT and CDR2 FQDESV (reference sequence). The junction had 4 bases not matched to a gene; V was cut back by 5 bases and J by 4 bases.

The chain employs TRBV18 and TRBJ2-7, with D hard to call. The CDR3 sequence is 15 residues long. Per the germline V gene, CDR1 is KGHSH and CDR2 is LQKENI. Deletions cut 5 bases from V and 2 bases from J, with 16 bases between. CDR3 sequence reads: CASSKEAVPAYEQYF. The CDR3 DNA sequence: TGTGCCAGCTCAAAAGAGGCAGTGCCAGCCTACGAGCAGTACTTC. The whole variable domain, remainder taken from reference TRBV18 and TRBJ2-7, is NAGVMQNPRHLVRRRGQEARLRCSPMKGHSHVYWYRQLPEEGLKFMVYLQKENIIDESGMPKERFSAEFPKEGPSILRIQQVVRGDSAAYFCASSKEAVPAYEQYFGPGTRLTVT.